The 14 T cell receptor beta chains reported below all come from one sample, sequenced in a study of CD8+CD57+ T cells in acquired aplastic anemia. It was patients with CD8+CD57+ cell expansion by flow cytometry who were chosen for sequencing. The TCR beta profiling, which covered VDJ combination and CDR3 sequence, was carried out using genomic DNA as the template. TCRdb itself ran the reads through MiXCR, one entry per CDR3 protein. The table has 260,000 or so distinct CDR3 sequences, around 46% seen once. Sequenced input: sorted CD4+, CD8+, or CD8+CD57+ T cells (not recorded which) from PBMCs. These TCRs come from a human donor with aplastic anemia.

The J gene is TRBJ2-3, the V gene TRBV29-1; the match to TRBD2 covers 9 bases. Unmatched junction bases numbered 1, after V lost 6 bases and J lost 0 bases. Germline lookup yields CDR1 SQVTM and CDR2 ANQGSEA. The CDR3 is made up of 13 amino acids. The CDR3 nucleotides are TGCAGCGTCACTAGCGGGAGCACAGATACGCAGTATTTT. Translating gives CSVTSGSTDTQYF.

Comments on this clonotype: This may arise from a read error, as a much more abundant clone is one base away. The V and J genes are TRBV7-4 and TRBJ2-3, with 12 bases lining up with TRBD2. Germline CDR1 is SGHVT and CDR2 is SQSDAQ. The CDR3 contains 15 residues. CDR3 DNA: TGTACCAGCCTAGCGGGGGGGTCATTTTCAGATACGCAGTATTTT. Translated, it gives CTSLAGGSFSDTQYF.

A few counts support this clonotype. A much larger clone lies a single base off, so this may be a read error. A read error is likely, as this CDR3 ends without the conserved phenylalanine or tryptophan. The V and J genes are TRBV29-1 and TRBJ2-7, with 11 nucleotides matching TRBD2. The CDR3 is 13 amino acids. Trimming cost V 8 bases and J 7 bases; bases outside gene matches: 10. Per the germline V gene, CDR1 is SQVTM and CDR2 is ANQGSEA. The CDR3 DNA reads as TGCAGCATAACCCTACTAGCGGGAGAAGAGCAGTACCTC. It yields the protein CSITLLAGEEQYL.

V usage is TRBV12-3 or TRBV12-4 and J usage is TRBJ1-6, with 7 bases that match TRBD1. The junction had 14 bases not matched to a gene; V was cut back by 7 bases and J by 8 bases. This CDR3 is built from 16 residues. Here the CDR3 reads CASTAGVGGDDSPLHF. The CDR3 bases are TGTGCCAGCACCGCCGGGGTAGGGGGCGATGATTCACCCCTCCACTTT.

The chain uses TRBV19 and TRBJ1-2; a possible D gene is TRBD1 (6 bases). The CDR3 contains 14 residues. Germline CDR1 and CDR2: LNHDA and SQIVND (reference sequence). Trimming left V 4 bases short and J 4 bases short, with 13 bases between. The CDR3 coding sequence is TGTGCCAGTAGTAGCTTCACAGGGTCCTATGGCTACACCTTC. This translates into CASSSFTGSYGYTF. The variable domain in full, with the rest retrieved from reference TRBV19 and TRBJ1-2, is DGGITQSPKYLFRKEGQNVTLSCEQNLNHDAMYWYRQDPGQGLRLIYYSQIVNDFQKGDIAEGYSVSREKKESFPLTVTSAQKNPTAFYLCASSSFTGSYGYTFGSGTRLTVV.

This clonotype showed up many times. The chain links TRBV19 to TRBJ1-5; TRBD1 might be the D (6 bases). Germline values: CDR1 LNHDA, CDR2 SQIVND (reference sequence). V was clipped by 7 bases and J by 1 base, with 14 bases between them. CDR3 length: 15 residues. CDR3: CASKYGTQSNQPQHF. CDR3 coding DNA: TGTGCCAGTAAATACGGGACACAGAGCAATCAGCCCCAGCATTTT.

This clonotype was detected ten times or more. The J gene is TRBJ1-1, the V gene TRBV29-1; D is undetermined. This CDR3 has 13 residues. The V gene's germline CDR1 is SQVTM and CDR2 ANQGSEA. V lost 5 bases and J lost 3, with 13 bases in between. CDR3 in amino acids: CSVYVISHTEAFF. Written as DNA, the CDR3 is TGCAGCGTTTACGTGATCTCGCACACTGAAGCTTTCTTT.

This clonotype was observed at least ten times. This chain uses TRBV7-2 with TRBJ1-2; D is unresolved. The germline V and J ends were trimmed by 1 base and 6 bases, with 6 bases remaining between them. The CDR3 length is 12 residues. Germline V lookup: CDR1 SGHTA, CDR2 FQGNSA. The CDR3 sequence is CASSLGLDGYTF. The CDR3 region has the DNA TGTGCCAGCAGCTTAGGGTTGGATGGCTACACCTTC. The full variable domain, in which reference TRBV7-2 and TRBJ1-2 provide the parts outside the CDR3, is GAGVSQSPSNKVTEKGKDVELRCDPISGHTALYWYRQSLGQGLEFLIYFQGNSAPDKSGLPSDRFSAERTGGSVSTLTIQRTQQEDSAVYLCASSLGLDGYTFGSGTRLTVV.

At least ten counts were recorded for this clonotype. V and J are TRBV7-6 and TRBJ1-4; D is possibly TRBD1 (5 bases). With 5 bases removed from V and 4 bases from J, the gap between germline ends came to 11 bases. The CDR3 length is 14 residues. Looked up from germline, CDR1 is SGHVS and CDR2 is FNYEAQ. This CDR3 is CASSPDRVNEKLFF. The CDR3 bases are TGTGCCAGCAGCCCCGACAGAGTTAATGAAAAACTGTTTTTT.

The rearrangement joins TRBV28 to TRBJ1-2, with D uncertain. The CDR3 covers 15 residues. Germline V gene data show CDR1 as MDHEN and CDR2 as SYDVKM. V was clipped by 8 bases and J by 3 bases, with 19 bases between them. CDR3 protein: CASSPGRELDYGYTF. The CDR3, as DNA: TGTGCCAGCTCTCCGGGGAGGGAGCTTGACTATGGCTACACCTTC.

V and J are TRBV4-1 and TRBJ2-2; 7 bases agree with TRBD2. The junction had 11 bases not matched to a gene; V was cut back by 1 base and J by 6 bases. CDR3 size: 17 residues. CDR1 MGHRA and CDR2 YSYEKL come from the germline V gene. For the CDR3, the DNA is TGCGCCAGCAGCCAAGTATTCGGCGGGAGATCTCCCGGGGAGCTGTTTTTT. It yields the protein CASSQVFGGRSPGELFF.

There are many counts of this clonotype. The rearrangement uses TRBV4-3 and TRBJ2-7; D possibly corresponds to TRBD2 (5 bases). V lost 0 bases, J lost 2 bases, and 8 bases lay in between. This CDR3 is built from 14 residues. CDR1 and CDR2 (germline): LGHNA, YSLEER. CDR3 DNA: TGCGCCAGCAGCCAAGAACCCGGGGCCTACGAGCAGTACTTC. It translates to CASSQEPGAYEQYF.

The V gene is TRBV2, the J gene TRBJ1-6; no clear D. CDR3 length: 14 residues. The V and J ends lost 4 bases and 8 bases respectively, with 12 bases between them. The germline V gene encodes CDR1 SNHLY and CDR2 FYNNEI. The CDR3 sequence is CASSGDGRDSPLHF. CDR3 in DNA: TGTGCCAGCAGTGGAGATGGCCGCGATTCACCCCTCCACTTT.

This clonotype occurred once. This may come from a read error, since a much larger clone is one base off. The CDR3 nucleotides read TGTGCCAGCAGCCAGAGTTCTAGGGGAAAAGGCCCAGATACGCAGTATTTT. Protein sequence: CASSQSSRGKGPDTQYF. The chain links TRBV7-9 to TRBJ2-3, with D possibly TRBD1 on 5 matching bases. In germline, CDR1 is SEHNR, CDR2 FQNEAQ (reference sequence). This CDR3 has 17 amino acids. The V gene lost 5 bases and the J gene lost 4 bases, with 22 bases spanning the gap.